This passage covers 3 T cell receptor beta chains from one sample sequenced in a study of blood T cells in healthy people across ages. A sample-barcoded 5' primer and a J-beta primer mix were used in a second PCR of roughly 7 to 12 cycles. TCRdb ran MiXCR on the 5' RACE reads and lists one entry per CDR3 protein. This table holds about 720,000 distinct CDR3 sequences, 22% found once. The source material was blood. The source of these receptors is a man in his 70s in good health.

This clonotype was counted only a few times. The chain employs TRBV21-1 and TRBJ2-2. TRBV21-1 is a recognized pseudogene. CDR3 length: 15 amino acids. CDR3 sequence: CASSKVSGRTGELFF. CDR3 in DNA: TGTGCCAGCAGCAAGGTGTCAGGAAGGACCGGGGAGCTGTTTTTT.

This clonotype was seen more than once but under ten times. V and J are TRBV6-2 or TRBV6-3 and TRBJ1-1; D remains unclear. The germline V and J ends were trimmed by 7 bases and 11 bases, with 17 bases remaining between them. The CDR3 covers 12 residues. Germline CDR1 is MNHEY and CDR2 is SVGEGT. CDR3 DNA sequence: TGTGCCAGCACCGACGGTCGCTTTAGGGCTTTCTTT. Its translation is CASTDGRFRAFF.

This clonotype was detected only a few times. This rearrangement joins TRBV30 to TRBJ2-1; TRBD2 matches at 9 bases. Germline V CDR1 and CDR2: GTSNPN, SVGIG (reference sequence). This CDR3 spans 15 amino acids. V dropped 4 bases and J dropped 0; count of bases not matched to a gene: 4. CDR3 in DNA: TGTGCCTGGACTAATAGCGGGAGCTCCTACAATGAGCAGTTCTTC. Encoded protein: CAWTNSGSSYNEQFF.